The 9 T cell receptor beta chains below were found in one sample sequenced in a study of blood T cell repertoires in COVID-19. The assay was immunoSEQ multiplex PCR, and TCRdb's table has in-frame clones only and misses some. Among about 210,000 clones, 92% were seen once, and the ten largest hold around 1.2%. Sequences were obtained from peripheral blood. These receptors all come from a man between 25 and 39 years old with acute or convalescent COVID-19.

This chain links TRBV9 with TRBJ1-4; D gene unclear. Deletions cut 3 bases from V and 12 bases from J, with 15 bases between. The germline V gene has CDR1 SGDLS and CDR2 YYNGEE. This CDR3 is built from 13 residues. CDR3 amino acids: CASSAQAFAELFF. In DNA, the CDR3 is TGTGCCAGCAGCGCACAAGCTTTCGCGGAACTGTTTTTT. Variable domain in full (rest from reference TRBV9 and TRBJ1-4): DSGVTQTPKHLITATGQRVTLRCSPRSGDLSVYWYQQSLDQGLQFLIQYYNGEERAKGNILERFSAQQFPDLHSELNLSSLELGDSALYFCASSAQAFAELFFGSGTQLSVL.

This clone was seen once. The J gene is TRBJ2-5, the V gene TRBV6-5; 10 bases match TRBD1. Unmatched junction bases numbered 7, after V lost 7 bases and J lost 5 bases. CDR3 size: 14 residues. CDR1 and CDR2 (germline): MNHEY, SVGAGI. Here the CDR3 reads CASTPGQGLETQYF. The CDR3 DNA reads TGTGCCAGCACTCCGGGACAGGGGTTGGAGACCCAGTACTTC.

The V and J genes are TRBV18 and TRBJ1-1, with 7 bases lining up with TRBD1. The germline V gene has CDR1 KGHSH and CDR2 LQKENI. The CDR3 length is 15 residues. V shed 3 bases and J 2 bases; nucleotides not matched to a gene: 6. CDR3 DNA: TGTGCCAGCTCACCGCCCCGGGACAGTAACACTGAAGCTTTCTTT. This sequence encodes CASSPPRDSNTEAFF.

The chain carries TRBV11-3 and TRBJ2-1, with a possible D match to TRBD1 (5 bases). The CDR3 consists of 14 residues. Germline V gene data show CDR1 as SGHNT and CDR2 as YENEEA. V was pared by 0 bases and J by 4 bases, with 7 bases between. CDR3 in amino acids: CASSLEGVYNEQFF. The DNA for the CDR3 is TGTGCCAGCAGCTTAGAAGGGGTTTACAATGAGCAGTTCTTC.

V gene TRBV7-9 combines with J gene TRBJ2-7, with D perhaps matching TRBD2 (5 bases). V lost 8 bases to trimming and J lost 1 base, with 12 bases between them. The CDR3 is 13 amino acids. Germline CDR1 SEHNR, CDR2 FQNEAQ (reference sequence). The chain's CDR3 is CASGGRSSYEQYF. The CDR3 DNA follows: TGTGCCAGCGGAGGTCGAAGTTCCTACGAGCAGTACTTC.

V and J are TRBV7-3 and TRBJ2-5, with 7 bases aligning to TRBD2. Germline assignment: CDR1 SGHTA and CDR2 FQGTGA. The CDR3 spans 16 residues. The ends lost 3 bases at V and 4 bases at J; junction bases unmatched: 11. This CDR3 reads CASSLGGQGGRETQYF. As DNA, the CDR3 is TGTGCCAGCAGCTTGGGGGGTCAGGGAGGGAGAGAGACCCAGTACTTC.

J is TRBJ2-7 and V is TRBV5-1, with a tentative D call TRBD1 (5 bases). This CDR3 comprises 11 residues. Trimming took off 5 bases at V and 4 bases at J, with 7 bases between the two ends. Germline assignment: CDR1 SGHRS and CDR2 YFSETQ. The CDR3 sequence is CASSRQYEQYF. The CDR3 DNA sequence: TGCGCCAGCAGTCGACAGTACGAGCAGTACTTC.

The genes are TRBV12-5 and TRBJ1-1; 9 nucleotides align to TRBD1. Germline lookup yields CDR1 LGHNT and CDR2 FRNRAP. V gave up 6 bases and J gave up 4 bases; unmatched junction bases: 6. The CDR3 runs 14 residues. This chain's CDR3 is CASGATGGSTEAFF. In DNA, the CDR3 is TGTGCTAGTGGAGCTACAGGGGGCTCCACTGAAGCTTTCTTT.

The genes are TRBV28 and TRBJ2-5; D remains ambiguous. CDR1 and CDR2 from the germline V gene are MDHEN and SYDVKM. With 6 bases removed from V and 13 bases from J, the gap between germline ends came to 15 bases. CDR3 size: 11 residues. The chain's CDR3 is CASREPGSLYF. In DNA form, the CDR3 reads TGTGCCAGCAGAGAGCCGGGTTCCTTGTACTTC.